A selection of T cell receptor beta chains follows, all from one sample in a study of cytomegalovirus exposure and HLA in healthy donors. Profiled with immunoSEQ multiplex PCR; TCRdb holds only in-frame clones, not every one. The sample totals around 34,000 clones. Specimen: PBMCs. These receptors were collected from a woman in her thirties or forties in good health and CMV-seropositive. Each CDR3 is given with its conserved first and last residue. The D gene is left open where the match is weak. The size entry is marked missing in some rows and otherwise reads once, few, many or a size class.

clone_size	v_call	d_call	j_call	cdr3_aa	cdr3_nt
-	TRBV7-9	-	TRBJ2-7	CASSSPAGVSYEQYF	TGTGCCAGCAGCTCACCAGCGGGCGTTTCCTACGAGCAGTACTTC
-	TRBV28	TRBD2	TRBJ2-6	CASRPRLAASWANVLTF	TGTGCCAGCAGGCCCCGACTAGCGGCCTCTTGGGCCAACGTCCTGACTTTC
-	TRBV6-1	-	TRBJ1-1	CASAWGVEAFF	TGTGCCAGCGCCTGGGGGGTCGAAGCTTTCTTT
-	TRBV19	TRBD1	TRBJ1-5	CASSLGTGKSAPAF	TGTGCCAGTAGTCTCGGGACAGGGAAATCAGCCCCAGCATTT
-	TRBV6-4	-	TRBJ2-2	CASSKDRGTGELFF	TGTGCCAGCAGTAAAGACCGGGGGACCGGGGAGCTGTTTTTT
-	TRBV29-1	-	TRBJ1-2	CSVAVGSTYGYTF	TGCAGCGTCGCCGTGGGCTCCACCTATGGCTACACCTTC
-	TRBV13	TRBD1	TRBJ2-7	CASSSTGGSTYEQYF	TGTGCCAGCAGCTCCACAGGGGGCTCGACCTACGAGCAGTACTTC
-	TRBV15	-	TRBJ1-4	CATSRPGQLNEKLFF	TGTGCCACCAGCAGGCCCGGACAGCTTAATGAAAAACTGTTTTTT
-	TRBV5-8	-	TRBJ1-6	CASRINRDRNSPLHF	TGTGCCAGCAGAATCAACAGGGATCGGAATTCACCCCTCCACTTT
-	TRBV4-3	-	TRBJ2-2	CASRDRGGELFF	TGCGCCAGCAGAGACAGAGGCGGGGAGCTGTTTTTT
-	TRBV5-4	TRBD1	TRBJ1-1	CASSPGGQGILTEAFF	TGTGCCAGCAGCCCAGGGGGACAGGGGATTCTCACTGAAGCTTTCTTT
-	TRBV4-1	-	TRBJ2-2	CASSPGHTDTGELFF	TGCGCCAGCAGCCCGGGACATACCGACACCGGGGAGCTGTTTTTT
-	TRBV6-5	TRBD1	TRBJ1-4	CASSLTGSNEKLFF	TGTGCCAGCAGCCTGACAGGGTCTAATGAAAAACTGTTTTTT
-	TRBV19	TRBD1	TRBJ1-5	CASSLNRIPTGRLDQPQHF	TGTGCCAGTAGTCTAAACCGGATCCCGACAGGGCGGCTAGATCAGCCCCAGCATTTT
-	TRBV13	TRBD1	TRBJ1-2	CASSLEGAAMNYGYTF	TGTGCCAGCAGCTTAGAGGGGGCAGCCATGAACTATGGCTACACCTTC
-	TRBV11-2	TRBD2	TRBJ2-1	CASSAGLATDEQFF	TGTGCCAGCAGCGCCGGACTAGCGACTGATGAGCAGTTCTTC
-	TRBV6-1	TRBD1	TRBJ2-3	CASSLDRTNTDTQYF	TGTGCCAGCAGTCTGGACAGGACAAACACAGATACGCAGTATTTT
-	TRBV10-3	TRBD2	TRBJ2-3	CAISALAGSTDTQYF	TGTGCCATCAGTGCCTTAGCGGGTAGCACAGATACGCAGTATTTT
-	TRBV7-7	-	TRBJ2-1	CASSPGFQYNEQFF	TGTGCTAGCAGTCCGGGTTTCCAATACAATGAGCAGTTCTTC
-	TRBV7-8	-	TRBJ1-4	CASSLRAGDEKLFF	TGTGCCAGCAGCTTGAGGGCAGGGGATGAAAAACTGTTTTTT
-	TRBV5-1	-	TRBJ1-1	CASSSGEVMNTEAFF	TGCGCCAGCAGCTCCGGAGAGGTGATGAACACTGAAGCTTTCTTT
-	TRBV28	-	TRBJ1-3	CASSLPPGSGNTIYF	TGTGCCAGCAGTTTACCCCCGGGGTCTGGAAACACCATATATTTT
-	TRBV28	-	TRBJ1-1	CASITHTGPVAEAFF	TGTGCCAGCATAACCCATACAGGGCCTGTCGCTGAAGCTTTCTTT
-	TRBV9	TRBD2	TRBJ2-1	CASSPGGTYNEQFF	TGTGCCAGCAGCCCGGGGGGTACCTACAATGAGCAGTTCTTC
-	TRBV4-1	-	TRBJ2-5	CASSQIDNQETQYF	TGCGCCAGCAGCCAAATTGACAACCAAGAGACCCAGTACTTC
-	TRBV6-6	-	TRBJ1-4	CASSGGRIIGEKLFF	TGTGCCAGTAGTGGAGGACGGATCATAGGGGAAAAACTGTTTTTT
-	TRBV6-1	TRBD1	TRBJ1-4	CASSARDSREKLFF	TGTGCCAGCAGTGCCCGGGACAGTCGAGAAAAACTGTTTTTT
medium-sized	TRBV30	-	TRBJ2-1	CAWSWTPQSEQFF	TGTGCCTGGAGTTGGACTCCCCAGTCTGAGCAGTTCTTC
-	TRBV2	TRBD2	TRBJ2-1	CASSLGLAGADNEQFF	TGTGCCAGCAGTCTCGGACTAGCGGGAGCAGACAATGAGCAGTTCTTC
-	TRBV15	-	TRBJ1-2	CATSRDRVGYGYTF	TGTGCCACCAGCAGAGACAGGGTAGGCTATGGCTACACCTTC
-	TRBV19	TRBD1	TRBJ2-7	CASSQRGGDRGQDPYF	TGTGCCAGTAGTCAAAGGGGCGGGGACAGGGGCCAGGATCCGTACTTC
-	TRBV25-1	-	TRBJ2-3	CASSGRTGGTADTQYF	TGTGCCAGCAGTGGGAGGACTGGGGGCACGGCGGATACGCAGTATTTT
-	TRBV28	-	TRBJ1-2	CASKQGNYGYTF	TGTGCCAGCAAACAGGGAAACTATGGCTACACCTTC
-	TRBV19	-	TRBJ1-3	CASSITTVSGNTIYF	TGTGCCAGTAGTATAACGACAGTCTCTGGAAACACCATATATTTT
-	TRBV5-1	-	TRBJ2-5	CASSLVAGLGETQYF	TGCGCCAGCAGCTTGGTTGCAGGGTTGGGGGAGACCCAGTACTTC
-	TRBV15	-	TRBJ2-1	CATSTRLQGGEQFF	TGTGCCACCAGCACCCGACTACAGGGTGGGGAGCAGTTCTTC
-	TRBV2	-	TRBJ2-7	CASSPDTYEQYF	TGTGCCAGCAGTCCCGACACCTACGAGCAGTACTTC
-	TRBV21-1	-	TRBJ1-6	CASSSWKDIRWSPLHF	TGTGCCAGCAGTTCATGGAAGGACATAAGGTGGTCACCCCTCCACTTT
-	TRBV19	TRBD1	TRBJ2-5	CASSRGQETQYF	TGTGCCAGTAGCAGGGGGCAAGAGACCCAGTACTTC
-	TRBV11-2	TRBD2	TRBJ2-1	CASSFLAGGLQRDNEQFF	TGTGCCAGCAGTTTTCTAGCGGGGGGGTTGCAAAGGGACAATGAGCAGTTCTTC
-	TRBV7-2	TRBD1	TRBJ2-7	CASSAPGGSYEQYF	TGTGCCAGCAGCGCCCCAGGGGGTAGCTACGAGCAGTACTTC
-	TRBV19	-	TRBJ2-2	CASNGGTNTGELFF	TGTGCCAGTAACGGGGGAACTAACACCGGGGAGCTGTTTTTT
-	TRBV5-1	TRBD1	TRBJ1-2	CASSRGQGAHGYTF	TGCGCCAGCAGCCGGGGACAGGGGGCGCATGGCTACACCTTC
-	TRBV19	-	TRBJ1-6	CASKIGDLGNNSPLHF	TGTGCCAGTAAGATTGGAGACCTAGGAAATAATTCACCCCTCCACTTT